The sequence of this T cell receptor beta chain was determined in a study of OX40 agonist ivuxolimab in advanced cancers. Study-wide findings and caveats: Compared with others, partial responders at 0.1-3.0 mg/kg displayed clonal expansion among the lowest.

Libraries were prepared by immunoSEQ multiplex PCR; TCRdb keeps only in-frame clonotypes and omits some of them. This table holds more than 80,000 clones, about 90% found once. The V gene's germline CDR1 is SGHRS and CDR2 YFSETQ. V lost 4 bases to trimming and J lost 6 bases, with 14 bases between them. The CDR3 loop spans 14 amino acids. A note on this clone: Its antigen is undetermined.

The V and J genes are TRBV5-1 and TRBJ2-1; a possible D gene is TRBD2 (6 bases). The sequence was obtained from an adult with an advanced solid tumor such as melanoma, head and neck, liver or kidney cancer. The specimen was CD4+ or CD8+ T cells sorted from blood, collected in a trial of the OX40 agonist ivuxolimab. CDR3 sequence reads: CASSPTGVVNEQFF. The CDR3 nucleotides read TGCGCCAGCAGCCCGACGGGAGTGGTCAATGAGCAGTTCTTC.